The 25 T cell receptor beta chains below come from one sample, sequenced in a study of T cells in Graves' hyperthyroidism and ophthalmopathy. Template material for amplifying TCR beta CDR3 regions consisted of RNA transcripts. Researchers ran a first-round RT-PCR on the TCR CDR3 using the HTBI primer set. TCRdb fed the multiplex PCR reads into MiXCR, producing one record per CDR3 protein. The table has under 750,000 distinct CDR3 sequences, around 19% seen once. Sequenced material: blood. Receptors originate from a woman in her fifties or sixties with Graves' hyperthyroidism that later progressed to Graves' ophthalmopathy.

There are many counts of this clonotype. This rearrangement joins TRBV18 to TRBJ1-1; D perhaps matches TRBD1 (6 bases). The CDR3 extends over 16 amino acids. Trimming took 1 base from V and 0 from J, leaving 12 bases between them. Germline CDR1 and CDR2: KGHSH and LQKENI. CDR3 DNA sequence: TGTGCCAGCTCACCACTTTTCGGGGGCATGAACACTGAAGCTTTCTTT. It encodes CASSPLFGGMNTEAFF.

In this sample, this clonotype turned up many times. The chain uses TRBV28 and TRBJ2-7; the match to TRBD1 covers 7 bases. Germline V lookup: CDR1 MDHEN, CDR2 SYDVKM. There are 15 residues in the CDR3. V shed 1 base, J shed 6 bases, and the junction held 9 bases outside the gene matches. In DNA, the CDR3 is TGTGCCAGCAGTTTATACAGGGGTGGTCTGTCCGAGCAGTACTTC. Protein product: CASSLYRGGLSEQYF. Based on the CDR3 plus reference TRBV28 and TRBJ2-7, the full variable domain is DVKVTQSSRYLVKRTGEKVFLECVQDMDHENMFWYRQDPGLGLRLIYFSYDVKMKEKGDIPEGYSVSREKKERFSLILESASTNQTSMYLCASSLYRGGLSEQYFGPGTRLTVT.

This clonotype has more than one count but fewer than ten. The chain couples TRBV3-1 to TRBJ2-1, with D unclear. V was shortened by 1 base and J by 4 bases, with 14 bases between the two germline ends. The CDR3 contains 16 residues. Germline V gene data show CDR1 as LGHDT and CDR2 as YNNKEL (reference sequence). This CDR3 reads CASSQVPSHGYNEQFF. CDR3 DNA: TGTGCCAGCAGCCAAGTTCCCTCCCACGGTTACAATGAGCAGTTCTTC.

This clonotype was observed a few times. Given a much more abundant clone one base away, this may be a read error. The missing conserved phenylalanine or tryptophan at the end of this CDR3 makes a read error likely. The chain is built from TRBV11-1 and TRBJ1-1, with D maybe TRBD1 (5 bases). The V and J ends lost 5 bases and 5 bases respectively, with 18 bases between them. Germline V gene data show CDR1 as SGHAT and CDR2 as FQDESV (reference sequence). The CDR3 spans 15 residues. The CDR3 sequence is CASSRHSGGKTEAFS. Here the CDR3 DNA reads TGTGCCAGCAGCCGCCATTCCGGGGGGAAAACTGAAGCTTTCTCT.

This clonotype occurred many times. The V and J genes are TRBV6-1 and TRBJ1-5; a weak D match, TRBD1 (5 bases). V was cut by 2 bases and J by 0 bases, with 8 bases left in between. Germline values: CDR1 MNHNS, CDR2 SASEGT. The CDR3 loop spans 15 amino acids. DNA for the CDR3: TGTGCCAGCAGTGAAACGACAGTTAGCAATCAGCCCCAGCATTTT. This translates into CASSETTVSNQPQHF.

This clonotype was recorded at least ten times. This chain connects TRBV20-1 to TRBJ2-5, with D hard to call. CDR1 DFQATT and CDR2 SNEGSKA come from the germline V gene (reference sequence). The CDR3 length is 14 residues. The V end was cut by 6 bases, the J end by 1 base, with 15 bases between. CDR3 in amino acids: CSALSRVSQETQYF. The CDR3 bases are TGCAGTGCGCTCAGTCGGGTCTCCCAAGAGACCCAGTACTTC.

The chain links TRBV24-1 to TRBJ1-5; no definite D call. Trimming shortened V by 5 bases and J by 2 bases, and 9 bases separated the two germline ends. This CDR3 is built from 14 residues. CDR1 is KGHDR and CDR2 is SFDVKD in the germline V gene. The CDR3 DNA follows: TGTGCCACCAGTGCCCGAGGAGGCAATCAGCCCCAGCATTTT. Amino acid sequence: CATSARGGNQPQHF.

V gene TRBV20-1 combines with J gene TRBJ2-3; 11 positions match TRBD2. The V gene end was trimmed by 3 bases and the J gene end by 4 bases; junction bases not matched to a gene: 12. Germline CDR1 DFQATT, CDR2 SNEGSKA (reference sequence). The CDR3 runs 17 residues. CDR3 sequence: CSARWGLAEIHADTQYF. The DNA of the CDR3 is TGCAGTGCTAGGTGGGGACTAGCGGAAATCCACGCAGATACGCAGTATTTT.

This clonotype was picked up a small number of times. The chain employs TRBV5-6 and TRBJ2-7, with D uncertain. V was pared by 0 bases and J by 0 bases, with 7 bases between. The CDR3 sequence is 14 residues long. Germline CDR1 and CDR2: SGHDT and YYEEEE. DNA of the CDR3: TGTGCCAGCAGCTTGGTCGTCAGCTCCTACGAGCAGTACTTC. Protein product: CASSLVVSSYEQYF.

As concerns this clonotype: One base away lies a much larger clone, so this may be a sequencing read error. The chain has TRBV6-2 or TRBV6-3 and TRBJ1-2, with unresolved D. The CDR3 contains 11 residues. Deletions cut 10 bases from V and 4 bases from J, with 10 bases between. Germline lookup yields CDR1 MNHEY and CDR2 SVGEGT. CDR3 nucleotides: TGTGCCACCAATAATTTCTATGGCTACACCTTC. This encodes CATNNFYGYTF.

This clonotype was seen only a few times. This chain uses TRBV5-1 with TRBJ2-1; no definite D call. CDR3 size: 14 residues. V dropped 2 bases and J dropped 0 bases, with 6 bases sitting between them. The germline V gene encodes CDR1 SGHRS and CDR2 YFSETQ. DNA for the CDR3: TGCGCCAGCAGCTTCATGGGCTCCTACAATGAGCAGTTCTTC. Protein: CASSFMGSYNEQFF.

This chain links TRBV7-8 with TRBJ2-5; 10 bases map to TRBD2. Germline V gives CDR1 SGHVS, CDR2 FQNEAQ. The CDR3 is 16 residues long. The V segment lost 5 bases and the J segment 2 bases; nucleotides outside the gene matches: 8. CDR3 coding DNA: TGTGCCAGCAGCCCAACTAGCGGGGCATTACAAGAGACCCAGTACTTC. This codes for CASSPTSGALQETQYF.

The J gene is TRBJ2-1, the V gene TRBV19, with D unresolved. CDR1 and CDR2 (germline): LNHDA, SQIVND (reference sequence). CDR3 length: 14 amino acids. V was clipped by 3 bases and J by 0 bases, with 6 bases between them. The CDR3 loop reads CASSMQDSYNEQFF. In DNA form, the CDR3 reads TGTGCCAGTAGTATGCAGGACTCCTACAATGAGCAGTTCTTC.

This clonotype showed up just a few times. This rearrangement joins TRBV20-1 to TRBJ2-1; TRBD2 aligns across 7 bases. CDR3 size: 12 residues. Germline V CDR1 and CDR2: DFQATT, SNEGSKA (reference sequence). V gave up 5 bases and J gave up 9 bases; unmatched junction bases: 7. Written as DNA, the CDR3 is TGCAGTGCTTACCGACTAGCCGGTGAGCAGTTCTTC. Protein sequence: CSAYRLAGEQFF.

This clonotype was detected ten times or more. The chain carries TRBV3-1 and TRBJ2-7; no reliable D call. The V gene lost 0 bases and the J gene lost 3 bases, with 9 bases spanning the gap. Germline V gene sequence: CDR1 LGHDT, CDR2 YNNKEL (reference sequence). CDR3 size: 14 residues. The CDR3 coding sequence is TGTGCCAGCAGCCAAGATTGGTCGAGCTACGAGCAGTACTTC. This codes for CASSQDWSSYEQYF.

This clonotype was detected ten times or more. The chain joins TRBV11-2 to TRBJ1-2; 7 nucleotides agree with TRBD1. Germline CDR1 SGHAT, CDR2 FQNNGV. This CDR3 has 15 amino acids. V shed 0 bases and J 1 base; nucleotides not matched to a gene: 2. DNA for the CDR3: TGTGCCAGCAGCTTAGAAGGGACAGTTAACTATGGCTACACCTTC. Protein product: CASSLEGTVNYGYTF. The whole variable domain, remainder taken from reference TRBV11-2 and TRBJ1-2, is EAGVAQSPRYKIIEKRQSVAFWCNPISGHATLYWYQQILGQGPKLLIQFQNNGVVDDSQLPKDRFSAERLKGVDSTLKIQPAKLEDSAVYLCASSLEGTVNYGYTFGSGTRLTVV.

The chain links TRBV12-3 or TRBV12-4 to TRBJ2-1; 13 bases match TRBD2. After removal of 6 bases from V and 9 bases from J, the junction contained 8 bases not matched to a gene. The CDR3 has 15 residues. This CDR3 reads CASRKTSGGAFEQFF. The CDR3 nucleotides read TGTGCCAGCAGAAAAACTAGCGGGGGGGCCTTTGAGCAGTTCTTC.

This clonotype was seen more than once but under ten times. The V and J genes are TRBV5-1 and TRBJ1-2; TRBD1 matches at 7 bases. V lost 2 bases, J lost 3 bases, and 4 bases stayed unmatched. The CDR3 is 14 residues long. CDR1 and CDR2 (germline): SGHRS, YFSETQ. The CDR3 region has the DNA TGCGCCAGCAGCTTCCTCGGGACAGACTATGGCTACACCTTC. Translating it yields CASSFLGTDYGYTF.

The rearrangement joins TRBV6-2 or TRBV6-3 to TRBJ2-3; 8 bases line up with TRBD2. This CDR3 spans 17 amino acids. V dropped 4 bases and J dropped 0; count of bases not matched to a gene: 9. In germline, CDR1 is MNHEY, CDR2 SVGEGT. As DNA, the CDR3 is TGTGCCAGCAGTTGGGGCCCGGGCGGGGGGAGCACAGATACGCAGTATTTT. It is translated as CASSWGPGGGSTDTQYF.

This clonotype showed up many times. The CDR3 sequence: CASSSFTGGEDTQYF. In nucleotides, the CDR3 is TGCGCCAGCAGCTCGTTTACAGGGGGCGAAGATACGCAGTATTTT. This chain connects TRBV5-1 to TRBJ2-3; 9 bases match TRBD1. After removal of 3 bases from V and 5 bases from J, the junction contained 7 bases not matched to a gene. Germline assignment: CDR1 SGHRS and CDR2 YFSETQ. CDR3 length equals 15 residues.

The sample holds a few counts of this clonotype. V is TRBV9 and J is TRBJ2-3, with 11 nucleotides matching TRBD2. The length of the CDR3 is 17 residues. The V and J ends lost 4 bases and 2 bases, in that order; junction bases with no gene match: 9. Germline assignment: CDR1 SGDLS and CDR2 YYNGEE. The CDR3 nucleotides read TGTGCCAGCAGCCAGGGACCTAGCGGGGGGCCCACAGATACGCAGTATTTT. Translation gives CASSQGPSGGPTDTQYF.

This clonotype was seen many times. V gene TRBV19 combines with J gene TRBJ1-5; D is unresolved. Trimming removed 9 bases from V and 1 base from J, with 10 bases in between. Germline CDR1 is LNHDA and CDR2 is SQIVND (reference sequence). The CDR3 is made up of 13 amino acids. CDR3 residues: CASSMGSNQPQHF. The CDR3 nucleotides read TGTGCCAGCAGCATGGGAAGCAATCAGCCCCAGCATTTT.

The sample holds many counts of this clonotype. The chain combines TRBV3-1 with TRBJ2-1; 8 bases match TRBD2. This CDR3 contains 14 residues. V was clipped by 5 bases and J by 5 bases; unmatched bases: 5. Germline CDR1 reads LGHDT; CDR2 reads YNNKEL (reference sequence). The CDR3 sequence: CASSVRGGHNEQFF. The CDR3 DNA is TGTGCCAGCAGCGTACGGGGGGGCCACAATGAGCAGTTCTTC.

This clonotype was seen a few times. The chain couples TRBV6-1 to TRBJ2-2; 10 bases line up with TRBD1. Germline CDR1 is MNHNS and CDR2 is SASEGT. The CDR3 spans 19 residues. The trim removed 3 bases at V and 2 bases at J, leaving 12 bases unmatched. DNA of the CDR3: TGTGCCAGCAGTGATCTTGGGCCGGGACAGGGGACTAACACCGGGGAGCTGTTTTTT. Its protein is CASSDLGPGQGTNTGELFF.

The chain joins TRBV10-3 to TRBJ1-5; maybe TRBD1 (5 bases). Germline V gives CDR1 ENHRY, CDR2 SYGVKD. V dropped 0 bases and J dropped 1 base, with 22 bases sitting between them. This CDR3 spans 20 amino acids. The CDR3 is CAISESVGAGRTRSNQPQHF. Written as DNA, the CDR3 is TGTGCCATCAGTGAGTCGGTCGGGGCAGGCCGAACCCGAAGCAATCAGCCCCAGCATTTT.